This T cell receptor beta chain was observed in a study of blood T cell repertoires in COVID-19. Study information: Donors in the United States, Italy and Spain gave samples during acute or convalescent COVID-19. Sources were T cells, B-cell-depleted T cells, or PBMCs; the material itself was cDNA or gDNA.

Some clones are missing from TCRdb's copy, which holds only in-frame ones; the method was immunoSEQ multiplex PCR. The sample lists about 210,000 clones; approximately 86% were seen once. Germline values: CDR1 SGHTA, CDR2 FQGNSA. Trimming pared 5 bases from V and 7 bases from J, leaving 20 bases between. The CDR3 is 16 residues long. Participants in the exposed group had met a COVID-19 case in the 2 weeks before joining the study. The source material was PBMCs or T cells enriched from blood (not recorded which). The TCR originated in a woman in her thirties who had been exposed to COVID-19. The rearrangement uses TRBV7-2 and TRBJ2-2; weak D call: TRBD2 (7 bases). Here the CDR3 DNA reads TGTGCCAGCAGCCCTTCGCGGGCGGGGGCTAACGGGGAGCTGTTTTTT. The encoded protein is CASSPSRAGANGELFF. Looking up the rest from reference TRBV7-2 and TRBJ2-2 gives the full variable domain: GAGVSQSPSNKVTEKGKDVELRCDPISGHTALYWYRQSLGQGLEFLIYFQGNSAPDKSGLPSDRFSAERTGGSVSTLTIQRTQQEDSAVYLCASSPSRAGANGELFFGEGSRLTVL.